Detailed here is one TCR beta chain. Its specificity is unknown. This sample was taken from a study of cytomegalovirus exposure and HLA in healthy donors. Looking at the study overall: An early release of data contained about 85 million unique TCRs, which came from HLA-typed donors.

Trimming cost V 3 bases and J 5 bases; bases outside gene matches: 3. The germline CDR1 and CDR2 sequences are LNHDA and SQIVND (reference sequence). The CDR3 has 13 amino acids. Both 60 Vbeta primers and 13 Jbeta primers went into the PCR. Libraries were prepared by immunoSEQ multiplex PCR; TCRdb keeps only in-frame clonotypes and omits some of them. The sample records about 82,000 clones, 75% to 85% being singletons. General study findings and limits: In presence/absence analyses, roughly uniform sequencing depth across donors was assumed. After further analysis at a later stage, some 15,000 TCR beta sequences were associated with HLA alleles at 0.05 false discovery rate.

The rearrangement joins TRBV19 to TRBJ2-5, with 7 bases matching TRBD1. The receptor's source is a man aged 65-85 years in good health and CMV-seropositive. Sequenced input: PBMCs. CDR3 sequence (DNA): TGTGCCAGTAGTATCCAGGACAGGGAGACCCAGTACTTC. Protein product: CASSIQDRETQYF.